This T cell receptor (beta chain) originates from a study of cytomegalovirus exposure and HLA in healthy donors. Study overall: Among roughly 180 million T cells, an earlier analysis found about 110 million unique TCR beta sequences.

Researchers ran the PCR with 60 Vbeta and 13 Jbeta primers. The assay was immunoSEQ multiplex PCR, and TCRdb's table has in-frame clones only and misses some. The table shows about 83,000 clones, with roughly 79% occurring only once. The CDR3 loop spans 15 amino acids. The study's findings and limits: CMV serostatus stood as the only immune exposure information on hand. Analyses of presence and absence presupposed an approximately uniform sequencing depth across donors. As was reported, the classifier diagnosed cytomegalovirus status with high specificity and sensitivity.

In regard to this clone: Its target is not known.

The TCR was taken from a woman in her twenties or thirties in good health and CMV-seronegative. The chain carries TRBV21-1 and TRBJ2-7; the table's D gene call, TRBD1, was not cross checked with the DNA. TRBV21-1 is a documented pseudogene. Input material: PBMCs. As DNA, the CDR3 is TGTGCCAGCAGCAAAGGGGGACAGGGGTACTACGAGCAGTACTTC. This encodes CASSKGGQGYYEQYF.